This TCR beta chain appears in the sequencing data of a study of pediatric ulcerative colitis. On this clone itself: Its antigen is as yet unknown.

The CDR3 runs to 15 residues. The ends were cut back, 5 bases at V and 0 bases at J, with 13 bases in the middle. Per germline, CDR1 LNHDA and CDR2 SQIVND (reference sequence). Up to 500,000 reads were sequenced per sample. Clones were read by immunoSEQ multiplex PCR, and TCRdb kept only the in-frame ones, dropping some. This sample has about 36,000 clones, with over 80% found just once. Findings and limits, study-wide: Blood-rectal clonal overlap within each person was significantly higher in ulcerative colitis patients than controls. This repertoire reflects total lymphocytes rather than subpopulations like regulatory T cells. Two rectal clonotypes were found only in ulcerative colitis patients, all of them.

This sequence joins TRBV19 and TRBJ1-1; D gene ambiguous. The clonotype originates from a girl aged 10-17 years with moderate ulcerative colitis. The sequencing input was blood. The CDR3 reads CASSAWGRMNTEAFF. DNA for the CDR3: TGTGCCAGTAGTGCGTGGGGAAGGATGAACACTGAAGCTTTCTTT.